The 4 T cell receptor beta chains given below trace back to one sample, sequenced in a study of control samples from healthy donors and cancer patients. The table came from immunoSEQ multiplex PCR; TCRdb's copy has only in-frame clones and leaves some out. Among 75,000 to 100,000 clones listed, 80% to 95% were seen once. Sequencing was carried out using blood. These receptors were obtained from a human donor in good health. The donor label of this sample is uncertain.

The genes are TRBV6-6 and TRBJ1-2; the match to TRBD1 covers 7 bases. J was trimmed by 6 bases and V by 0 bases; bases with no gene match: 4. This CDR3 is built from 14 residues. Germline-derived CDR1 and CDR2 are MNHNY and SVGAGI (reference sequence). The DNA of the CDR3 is TGTGCCAGCAGTTACTCGACAGGGCTCGATGGCTACACCTTC. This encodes CASSYSTGLDGYTF.

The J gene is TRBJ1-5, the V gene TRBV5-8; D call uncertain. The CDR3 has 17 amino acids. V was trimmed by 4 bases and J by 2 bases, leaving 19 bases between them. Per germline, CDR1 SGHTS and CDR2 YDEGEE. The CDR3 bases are TGTGCCAGCAGCAGGACTGGAGTGGGTACCGGCAATCAGCCCCAGCATTTT. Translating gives CASSRTGVGTGNQPQHF.

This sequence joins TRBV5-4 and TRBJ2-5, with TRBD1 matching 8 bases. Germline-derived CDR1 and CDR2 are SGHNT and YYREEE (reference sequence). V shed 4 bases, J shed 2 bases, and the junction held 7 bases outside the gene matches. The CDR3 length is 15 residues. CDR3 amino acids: CASSQGATWQETQYF. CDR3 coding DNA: TGTGCCAGCAGCCAGGGGGCTACGTGGCAAGAGACCCAGTACTTC.

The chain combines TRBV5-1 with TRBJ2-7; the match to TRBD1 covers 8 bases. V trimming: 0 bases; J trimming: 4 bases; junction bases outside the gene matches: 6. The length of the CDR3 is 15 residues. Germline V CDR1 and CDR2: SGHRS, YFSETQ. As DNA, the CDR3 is TGCGCCAGCAGCTTGGGGGGCAGGGGGCGATACGAGCAGTACTTC. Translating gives CASSLGGRGRYEQYF.